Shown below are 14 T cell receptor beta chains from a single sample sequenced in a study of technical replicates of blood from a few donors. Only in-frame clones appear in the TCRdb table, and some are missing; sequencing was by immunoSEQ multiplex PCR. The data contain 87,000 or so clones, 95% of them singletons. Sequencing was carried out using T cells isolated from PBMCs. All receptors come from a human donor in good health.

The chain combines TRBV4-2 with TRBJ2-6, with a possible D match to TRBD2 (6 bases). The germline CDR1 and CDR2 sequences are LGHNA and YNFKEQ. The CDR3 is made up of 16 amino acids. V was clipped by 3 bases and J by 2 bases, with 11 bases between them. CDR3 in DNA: TGTGCCAGCAGCCAGGGGGGTGGAACTGGGGCCAACGTCCTGACTTTC. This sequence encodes CASSQGGGTGANVLTF.

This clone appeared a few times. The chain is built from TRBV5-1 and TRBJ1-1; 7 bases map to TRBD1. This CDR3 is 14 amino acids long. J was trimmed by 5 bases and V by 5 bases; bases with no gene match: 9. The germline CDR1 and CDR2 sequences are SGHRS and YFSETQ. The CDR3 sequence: CASSFGQAPTEAFF. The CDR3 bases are TGCGCCAGCAGTTTTGGACAGGCCCCGACTGAAGCTTTCTTT.

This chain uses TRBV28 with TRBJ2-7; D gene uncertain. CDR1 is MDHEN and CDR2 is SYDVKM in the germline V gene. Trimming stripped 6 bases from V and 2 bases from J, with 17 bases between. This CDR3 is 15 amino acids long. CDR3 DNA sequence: TGTGCCAGCAGCTTCTTTTCTGACATTGCCTACGAGCAGTACTTC. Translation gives CASSFFSDIAYEQYF.

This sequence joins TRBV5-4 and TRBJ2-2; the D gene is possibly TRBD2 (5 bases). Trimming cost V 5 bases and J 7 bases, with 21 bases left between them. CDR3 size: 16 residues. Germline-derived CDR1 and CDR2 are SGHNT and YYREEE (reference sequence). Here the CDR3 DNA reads TGTGCCAGCAGGCCCCACTCCGGGGAATCGAGCGGGGAGCTGTTTTTT. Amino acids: CASRPHSGESSGELFF.

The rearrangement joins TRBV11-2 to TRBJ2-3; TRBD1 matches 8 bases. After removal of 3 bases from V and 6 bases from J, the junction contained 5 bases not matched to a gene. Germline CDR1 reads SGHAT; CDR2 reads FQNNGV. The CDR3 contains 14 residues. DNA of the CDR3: TGTGCCAGCAGCTTTGGGACAGGCGGCGATACGCAGTATTTT. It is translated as CASSFGTGGDTQYF.

In DNA form, the CDR3 reads TGCAGCGTTGAAGTAGATGGTAGCGGGAGTAATGAGCAGTTCTTC. Protein product: CSVEVDGSGSNEQFF. The gene calls are TRBV29-1 and TRBJ2-1; 9 bases fit TRBD2. CDR3 length: 15 amino acids. V lost 1 base to trimming and J lost 7 bases; unmatched junction nucleotides: 8. Germline CDR1 and CDR2: SQVTM and ANQGSEA.

The CDR3: CASSSRVLNYNEQFF. CDR3 sequence (DNA): TGTGCCAGCTCAAGCCGGGTCCTAAACTACAATGAGCAGTTCTTC. V gene TRBV18 combines with J gene TRBJ2-1; no reliable D call. The CDR3 totals 15 residues. V lost 5 bases and J 3 bases, leaving 14 bases between the germline ends. Germline CDR1 reads KGHSH; CDR2 reads LQKENI.

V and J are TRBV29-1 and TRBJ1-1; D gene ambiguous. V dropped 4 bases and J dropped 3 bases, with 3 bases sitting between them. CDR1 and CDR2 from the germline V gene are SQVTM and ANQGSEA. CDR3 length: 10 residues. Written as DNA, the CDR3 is TGCAGCGTTGCAGACACTGAAGCTTTCTTT. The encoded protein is CSVADTEAFF.

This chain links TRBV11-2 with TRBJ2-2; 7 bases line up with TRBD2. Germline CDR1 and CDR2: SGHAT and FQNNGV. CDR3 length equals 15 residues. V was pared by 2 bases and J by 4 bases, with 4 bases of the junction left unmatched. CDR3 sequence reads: CASSLNLAATGELFF. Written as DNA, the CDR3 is TGTGCCAGCAGCTTAAATCTAGCGGCCACCGGGGAGCTGTTTTTT.

The DNA of the CDR3 is TGCGCCAGCAGCCAGGGGAGTCCCGACTCTGGAAACACCATATATTTT. Encoded protein: CASSQGSPDSGNTIYF. The chain has TRBV4-1 and TRBJ1-3; D gene uncertain. Trimming left V 3 bases short and J 0 bases short, with 12 bases between. The V gene's germline CDR1 is MGHRA and CDR2 YSYEKL. The CDR3 spans 16 residues.

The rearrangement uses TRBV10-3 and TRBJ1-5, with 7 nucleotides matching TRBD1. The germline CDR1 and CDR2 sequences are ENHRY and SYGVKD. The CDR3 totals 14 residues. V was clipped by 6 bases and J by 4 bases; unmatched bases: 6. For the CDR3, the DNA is TGTGCCATCAGGGAAGGGGGCGGTAATCAGCCCCAGCATTTT. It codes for CAIREGGGNQPQHF.

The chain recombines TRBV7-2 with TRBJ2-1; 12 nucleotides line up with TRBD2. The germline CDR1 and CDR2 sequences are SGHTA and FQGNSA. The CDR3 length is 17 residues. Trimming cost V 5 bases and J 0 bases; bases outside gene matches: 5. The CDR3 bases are TGTGCCAGCAGCATGGGACTAGCGGGTAGCTCCTACAATGAGCAGTTCTTC. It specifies CASSMGLAGSSYNEQFF.

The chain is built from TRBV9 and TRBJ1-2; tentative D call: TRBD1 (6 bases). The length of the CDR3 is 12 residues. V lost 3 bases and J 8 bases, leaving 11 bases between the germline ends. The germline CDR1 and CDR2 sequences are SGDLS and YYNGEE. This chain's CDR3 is CASSDRVGGYTF. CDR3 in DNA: TGTGCCAGCAGCGACAGGGTCGGGGGCTACACCTTC.

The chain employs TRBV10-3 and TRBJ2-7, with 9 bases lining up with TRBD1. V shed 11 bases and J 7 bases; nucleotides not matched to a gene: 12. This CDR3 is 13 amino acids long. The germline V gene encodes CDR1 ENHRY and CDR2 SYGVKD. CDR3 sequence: CAADRTGVGEQYF. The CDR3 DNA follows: TGTGCCGCCGACCGGACAGGGGTTGGGGAGCAGTACTTC.